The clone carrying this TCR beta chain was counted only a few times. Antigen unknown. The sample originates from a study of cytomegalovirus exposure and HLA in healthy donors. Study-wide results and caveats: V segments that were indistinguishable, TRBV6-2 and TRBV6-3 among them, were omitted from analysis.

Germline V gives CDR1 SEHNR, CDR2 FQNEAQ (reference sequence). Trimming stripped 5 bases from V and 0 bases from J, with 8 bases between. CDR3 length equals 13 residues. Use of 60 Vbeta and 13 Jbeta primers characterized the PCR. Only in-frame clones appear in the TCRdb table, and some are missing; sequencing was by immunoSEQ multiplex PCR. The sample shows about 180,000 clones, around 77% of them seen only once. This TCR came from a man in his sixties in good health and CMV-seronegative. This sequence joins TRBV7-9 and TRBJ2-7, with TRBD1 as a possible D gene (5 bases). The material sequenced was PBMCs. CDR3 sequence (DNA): TGTGCCAGCAGCCCCGACAGCTCCTACGAGCAGTACTTC. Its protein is CASSPDSSYEQYF.